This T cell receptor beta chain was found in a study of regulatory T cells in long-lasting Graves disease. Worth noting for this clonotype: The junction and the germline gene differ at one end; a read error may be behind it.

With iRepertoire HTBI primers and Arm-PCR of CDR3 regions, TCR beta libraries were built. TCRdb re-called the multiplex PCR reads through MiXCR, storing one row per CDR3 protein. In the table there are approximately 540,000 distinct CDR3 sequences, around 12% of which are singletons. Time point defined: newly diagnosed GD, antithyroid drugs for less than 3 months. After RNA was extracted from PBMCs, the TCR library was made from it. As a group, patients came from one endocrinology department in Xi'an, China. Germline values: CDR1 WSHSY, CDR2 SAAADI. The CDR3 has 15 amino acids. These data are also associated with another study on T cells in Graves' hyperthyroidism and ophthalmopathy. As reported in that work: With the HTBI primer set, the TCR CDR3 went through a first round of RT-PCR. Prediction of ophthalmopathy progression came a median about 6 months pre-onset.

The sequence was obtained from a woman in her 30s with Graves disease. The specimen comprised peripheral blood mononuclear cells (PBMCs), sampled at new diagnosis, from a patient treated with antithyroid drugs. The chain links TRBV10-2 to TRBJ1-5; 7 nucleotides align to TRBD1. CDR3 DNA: TGCACCAGCAGGGGGGGACCGATAAGCAATCAGCCCCAGCATTTT. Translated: CTSRGGPISNQPQHF.